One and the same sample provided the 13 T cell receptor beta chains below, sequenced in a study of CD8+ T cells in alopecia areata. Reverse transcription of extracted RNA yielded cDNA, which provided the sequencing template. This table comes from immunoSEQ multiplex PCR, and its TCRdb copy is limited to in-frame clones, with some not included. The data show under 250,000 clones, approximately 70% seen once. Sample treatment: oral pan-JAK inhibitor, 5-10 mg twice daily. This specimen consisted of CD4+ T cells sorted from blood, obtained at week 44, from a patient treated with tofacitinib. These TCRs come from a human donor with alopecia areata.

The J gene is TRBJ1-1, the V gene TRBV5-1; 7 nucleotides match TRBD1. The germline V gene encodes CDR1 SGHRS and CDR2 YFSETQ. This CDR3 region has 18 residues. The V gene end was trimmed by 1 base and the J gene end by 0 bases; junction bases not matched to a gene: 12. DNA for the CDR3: TGCGCCAGCAGCTTGACCCATGACAGGGACATCATGAACACTGAAGCTTTCTTT. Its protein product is CASSLTHDRDIMNTEAFF.

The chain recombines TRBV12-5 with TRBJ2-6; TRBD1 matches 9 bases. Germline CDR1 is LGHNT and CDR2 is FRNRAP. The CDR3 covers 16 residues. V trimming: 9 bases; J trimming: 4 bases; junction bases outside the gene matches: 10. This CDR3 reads CASGDRDYSGANVLTF. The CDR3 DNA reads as TGTGCTAGCGGGGACAGGGATTACTCGGGGGCCAACGTCCTGACTTTC.

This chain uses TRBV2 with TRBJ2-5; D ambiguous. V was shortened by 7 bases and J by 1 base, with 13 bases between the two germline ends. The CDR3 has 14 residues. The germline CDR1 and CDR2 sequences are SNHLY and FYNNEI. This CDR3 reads CASKVTVLQETQYF. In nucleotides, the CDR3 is TGTGCCAGCAAAGTGACTGTGCTCCAAGAGACCCAGTACTTC.

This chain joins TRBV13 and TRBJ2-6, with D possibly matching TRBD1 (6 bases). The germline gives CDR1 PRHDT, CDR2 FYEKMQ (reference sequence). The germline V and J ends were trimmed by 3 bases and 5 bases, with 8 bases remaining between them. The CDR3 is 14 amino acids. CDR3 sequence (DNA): TGTGCCAGCAGCTTCCAGGGGCGGGCCAACGTCCTGACTTTC. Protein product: CASSFQGRANVLTF.

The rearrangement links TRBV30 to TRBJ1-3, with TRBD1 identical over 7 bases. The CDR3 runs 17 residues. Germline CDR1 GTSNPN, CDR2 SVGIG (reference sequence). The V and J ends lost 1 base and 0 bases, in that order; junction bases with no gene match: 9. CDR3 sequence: CAWSGEQGIISGNTIYF. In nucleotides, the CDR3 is TGTGCCTGGAGTGGAGAACAGGGGATCATCTCTGGAAACACCATATATTTT.

The CDR3 loop is CSVERQGLNTEAFF. CDR3 DNA sequence: TGCAGCGTCGAGAGACAGGGCCTGAACACTGAAGCTTTCTTT. The chain joins TRBV29-1 to TRBJ1-1; 7 positions match TRBD1. The CDR3 spans 14 residues. Germline CDR1 SQVTM, CDR2 ANQGSEA. Trimming took 6 bases from V and 0 from J; bases not matched to a gene: 7.

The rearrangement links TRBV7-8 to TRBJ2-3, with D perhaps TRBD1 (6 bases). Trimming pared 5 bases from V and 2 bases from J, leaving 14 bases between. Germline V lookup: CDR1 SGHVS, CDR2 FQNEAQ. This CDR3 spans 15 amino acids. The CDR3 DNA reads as TGTGCCAGCAGCCTACAGGGCTCTTTCACAGATACGCAGTATTTT. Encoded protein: CASSLQGSFTDTQYF. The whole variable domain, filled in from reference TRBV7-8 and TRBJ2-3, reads GAGVSQSPRYKVAKRGQDVALRCDPISGHVSLFWYQQALGQGPEFLTYFQNEAQLDKSGLPSDRFFAERPEGSVSTLKIQRTQQEDSAVYLCASSLQGSFTDTQYFGPGTRLTVL.

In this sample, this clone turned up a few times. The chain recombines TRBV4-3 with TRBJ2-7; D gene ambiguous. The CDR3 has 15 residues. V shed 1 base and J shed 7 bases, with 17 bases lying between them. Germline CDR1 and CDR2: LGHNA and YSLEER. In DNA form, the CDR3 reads TGCGCCAGCAGCCAAGTGGTGGGCCCCGTGGGTGAGCAGTACTTC. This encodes CASSQVVGPVGEQYF.

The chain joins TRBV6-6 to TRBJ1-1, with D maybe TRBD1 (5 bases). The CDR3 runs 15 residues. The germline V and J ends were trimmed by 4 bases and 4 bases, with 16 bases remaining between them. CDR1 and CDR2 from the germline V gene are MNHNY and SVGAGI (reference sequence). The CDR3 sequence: CASSFPTNGGTEAFF. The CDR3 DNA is TGTGCCAGCAGTTTCCCGACAAATGGGGGCACTGAAGCTTTCTTT.

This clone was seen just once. CDR3 sequence: CASSQDRSNSPLHF. The DNA of the CDR3 is TGCGCCAGCAGCCAAGATCGATCGAATTCACCCCTCCACTTT. V and J are TRBV4-1 and TRBJ1-6; unclear D gene. Looked up from germline, CDR1 is MGHRA and CDR2 is YSYEKL. The CDR3 covers 14 residues. Trimming left V 0 bases short and J 7 bases short, with 7 bases between.

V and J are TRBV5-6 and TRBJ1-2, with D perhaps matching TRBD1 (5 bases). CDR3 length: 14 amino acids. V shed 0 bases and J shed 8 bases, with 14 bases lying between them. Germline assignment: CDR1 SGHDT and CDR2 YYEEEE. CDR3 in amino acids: CASSLVKGKGGYTF. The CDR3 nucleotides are TGTGCCAGCAGCTTGGTAAAGGGGAAGGGCGGCTACACCTTC.

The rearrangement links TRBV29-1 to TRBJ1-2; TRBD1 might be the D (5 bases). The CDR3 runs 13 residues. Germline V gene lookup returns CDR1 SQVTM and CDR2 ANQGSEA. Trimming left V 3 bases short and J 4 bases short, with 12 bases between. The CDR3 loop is CSVDGGTGYGYTF. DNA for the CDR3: TGCAGCGTTGACGGTGGGACGGGCTATGGCTACACCTTC.

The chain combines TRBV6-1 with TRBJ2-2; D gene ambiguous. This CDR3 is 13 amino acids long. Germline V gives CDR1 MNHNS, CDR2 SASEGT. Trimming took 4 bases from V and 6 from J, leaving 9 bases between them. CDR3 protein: CASSAARAGELFF. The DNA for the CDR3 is TGTGCCAGCAGTGCCGCCCGCGCCGGGGAGCTGTTTTTT.